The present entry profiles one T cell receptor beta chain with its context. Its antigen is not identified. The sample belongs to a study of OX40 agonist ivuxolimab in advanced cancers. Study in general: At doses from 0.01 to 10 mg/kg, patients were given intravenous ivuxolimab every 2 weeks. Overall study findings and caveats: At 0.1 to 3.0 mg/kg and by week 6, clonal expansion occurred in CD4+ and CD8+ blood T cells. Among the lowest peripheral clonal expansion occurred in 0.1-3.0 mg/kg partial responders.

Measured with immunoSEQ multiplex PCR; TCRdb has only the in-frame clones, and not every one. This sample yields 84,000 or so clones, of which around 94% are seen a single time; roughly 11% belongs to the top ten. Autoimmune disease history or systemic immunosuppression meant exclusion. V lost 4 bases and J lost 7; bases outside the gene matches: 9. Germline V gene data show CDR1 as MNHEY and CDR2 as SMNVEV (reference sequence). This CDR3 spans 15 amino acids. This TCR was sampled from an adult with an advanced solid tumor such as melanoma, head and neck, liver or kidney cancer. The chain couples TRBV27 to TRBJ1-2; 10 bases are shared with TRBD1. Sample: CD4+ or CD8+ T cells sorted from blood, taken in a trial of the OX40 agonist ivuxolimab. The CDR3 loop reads CASSSGRGQGSGYTF. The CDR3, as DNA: TGTGCCAGCAGTTCAGGGAGGGGACAGGGGAGTGGCTACACCTTC.